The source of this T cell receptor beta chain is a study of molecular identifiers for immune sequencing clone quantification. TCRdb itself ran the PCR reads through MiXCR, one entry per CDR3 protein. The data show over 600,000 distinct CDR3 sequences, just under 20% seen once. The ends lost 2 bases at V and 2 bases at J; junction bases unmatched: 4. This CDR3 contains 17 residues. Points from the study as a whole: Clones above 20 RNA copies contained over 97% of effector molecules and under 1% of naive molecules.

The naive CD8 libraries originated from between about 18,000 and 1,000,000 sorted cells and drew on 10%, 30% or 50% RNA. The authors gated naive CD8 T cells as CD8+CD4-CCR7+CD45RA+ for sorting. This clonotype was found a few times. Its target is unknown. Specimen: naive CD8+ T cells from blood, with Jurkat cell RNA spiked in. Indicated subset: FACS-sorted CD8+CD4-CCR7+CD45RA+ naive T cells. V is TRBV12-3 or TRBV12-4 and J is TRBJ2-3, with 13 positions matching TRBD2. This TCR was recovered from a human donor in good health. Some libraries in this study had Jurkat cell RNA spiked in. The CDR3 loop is CASSLTTSGRTTDTQYF. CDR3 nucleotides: TGTGCCAGCAGTTTAACGACTAGCGGGAGGACCACAGATACGCAGTATTTT.